This T cell receptor beta chain is drawn from a study of patients and donors after allogeneic stem cell transplantation. TCRdb reprocessed the RT-PCR reads with MiXCR, giving one entry per CDR3 protein. The table lists about 110,000 distinct CDR3 sequences, 35% of them singletons. This CDR3 contains 13 residues. Germline V gives CDR1 KGHSH, CDR2 LQKENI. V lost 4 bases, J lost 8 bases, and 5 bases stayed unmatched. This sequence originates from a human donor who was either an allogeneic HSCT recipient or a stem cell or donor lymphocyte infusion donor (not recorded which). It is not recorded whose cells these are; they may come from a transplant donor. The V and J genes are TRBV18 and TRBJ1-2; 9 nucleotides line up with TRBD1. The sample taken for sequencing was blood, either unsorted or a sorted T cell fraction (not recorded which). This chain's CDR3 is CASSRGTGYGYTF. In DNA, the CDR3 is TGTGCCAGCTCACGGGGGACAGGGTACGGCTACACCTTC.